This T cell receptor (beta chain) was sequenced in a study of T cells expressing NK-cell markers. Whole-study results and caveats: The CD3+CD56-NKG2C+ fraction of a handful of donors was likewise dominated by these clonotypes. Each of several donors carried dominant NKG2C+ clonotypes accounting for about 1.0-7.0% of CD8+ T cells.

Concerning this clonotype itself: The antigen is unknown.

TCRdb re-called the 5' RACE reads, yielding one record per CDR3 amino acid sequence without DNA. The table counts about 460,000 distinct CDR3 sequences; roughly 1.4% lies in the top ten. Sequencing used blood T cells: a sorted CD56 or NKG2C T cell subset, CD4+ or CD8+ T cells, or bulk PBMC T cells (not recorded which). The sequence derives from a woman in her forties or fifties in good health.

Here the CDR3 reads CSASRLAHSYEQYF. The chain employs TRBV20-1 and TRBJ2-7; the D call of TRBD2 rests on TCRdb alone, since no DNA is present to check it. CDR3 length: 14 residues. Germline V lookup: CDR1 DFQATT, CDR2 SNEGSKA (reference sequence).